The 14 T cell receptor beta chains below all came from one sample that was sequenced in a study of blood T cell repertoires in COVID-19. Profiled with immunoSEQ multiplex PCR; TCRdb holds only in-frame clones, not every one. The repertoire has about 55,000 clones, roughly 86% of them found once; the top ten carry roughly 3.6%. Sequenced input: peripheral blood. The receptors originated from a man in his forties or fifties with COVID-19, enrolled during active disease.

V usage is TRBV5-6 and J usage is TRBJ2-1; 12 bases map to TRBD2. Per the germline V gene, CDR1 is SGHDT and CDR2 is YYEEEE. CDR3 length: 19 residues. With V trimmed by 1 base and J by 5 bases, 13 bases remained unmatched. The CDR3 nucleotides read TGTGCCAGCAGCTTGCCTGGAACAGGGGGACTAGCGGGCCACAATGAGCAGTTCTTC. The encoded protein is CASSLPGTGGLAGHNEQFF.

The chain joins TRBV5-6 to TRBJ1-5; 10 bases match TRBD1. After removal of 3 bases from V and 2 bases from J, the junction contained 8 bases not matched to a gene. Looked up from germline, CDR1 is SGHDT and CDR2 is YYEEEE. The CDR3 has 17 amino acids. In DNA, the CDR3 is TGTGCCAGCAGCTACGGGACAGGGGTTGGGGGCAATCAGCCCCAGCATTTT. This encodes CASSYGTGVGGNQPQHF.

This sequence joins TRBV3-1 (or the pseudogene TRBV3-2) and TRBJ1-1; no clear D gene. Trimming cost V 1 base and J 3 bases, with 15 bases left between them. CDR1 and CDR2 from the germline V gene are LGHDT and YNNKEL (reference sequence). The CDR3 extends over 16 amino acids. The CDR3 protein is CASSQGRETRDTEAFF. The CDR3 DNA follows: TGTGCCAGCAGCCAAGGAAGGGAGACACGGGACACTGAAGCTTTCTTT.

The gene calls are TRBV2 and TRBJ1-1; D is uncertain. The CDR3 sequence is 13 residues long. Germline CDR1 and CDR2: SNHLY and FYNNEI. The germline V and J ends were trimmed by 6 bases and 7 bases, with 15 bases remaining between them. The CDR3 nucleotides are TGTGCCAGCAGCGTCGACATGGCCATTGAAGCTTTCTTT. Translating it yields CASSVDMAIEAFF.

The rearrangement links TRBV12-5 to TRBJ2-1; the match to TRBD2 covers 12 bases. The germline V gene has CDR1 LGHNT and CDR2 FRNRAP. The ends lost 5 bases at V and 4 bases at J; junction bases unmatched: 9. This CDR3 is built from 17 residues. CDR3 DNA: TGTGCTAGTGGTGCGTCTAGCGGGGGGGGTCCATACAATGAGCAGTTCTTC. Encoded protein: CASGASSGGGPYNEQFF.

J is TRBJ1-1 and V is TRBV18; no reliable D call. V shed 3 bases and J shed 5 bases, with 10 bases lying between them. Germline CDR1 and CDR2: KGHSH and LQKENI. The CDR3 sequence is 13 residues long. CDR3 nucleotide sequence: TGTGCCAGCTCACCTTTAGCAGAAACTGAAGCTTTCTTT. Translated, it gives CASSPLAETEAFF.

In its sample, this clone was seen once. The chain links TRBV28 to TRBJ2-7, with 11 bases that match TRBD2. Trimming took 3 bases from V and 3 from J; bases not matched to a gene: 10. The CDR3 is 17 residues long. Germline values: CDR1 MDHEN, CDR2 SYDVKM. The chain's CDR3 is CASSFYGASGGFYEQYF. CDR3 sequence (DNA): TGTGCCAGCAGTTTTTATGGGGCTAGCGGGGGGTTCTACGAGCAGTACTTC.

J is TRBJ2-1 and V is TRBV6-6; TRBD2 aligns across 8 bases. This CDR3 spans 16 amino acids. From germline, CDR1 is MNHNY and CDR2 SVGAGI (reference sequence). V trimming: 6 bases; J trimming: 0 bases; junction bases outside the gene matches: 7. The CDR3 loop reads CASSQILAASYNEQFF. In nucleotides, the CDR3 is TGTGCCAGCAGCCAGATACTAGCGGCCTCCTACAATGAGCAGTTCTTC.

The chain employs TRBV21-1 and TRBJ2-1; the D call in the table, TRBD2, was not verified against the DNA. TRBV21-1 is classified as a pseudogene. The CDR3 length is 19 residues. This CDR3 reads CASSNLPGTKLGSYNEQFF. The CDR3 DNA follows: TGTGCCAGCAGCAATCTCCCGGGGACTAAGCTCGGCTCCTACAATGAGCAGTTCTTC.

The sample holds one count of this clone. V is TRBV5-5 and J is TRBJ2-5, with TRBD2 as a possible D gene (6 bases). V gave up 1 base and J gave up 2 bases, with 12 bases separating them. The V gene's germline CDR1 is SGHKS and CDR2 YYEKEE (reference sequence). CDR3 length equals 15 residues. The CDR3 sequence: CASSLFGGEQETQYF. Written as DNA, the CDR3 is TGTGCCAGCAGCTTGTTCGGGGGAGAACAAGAGACCCAGTACTTC.

The chain is built from TRBV5-4 and TRBJ1-6; a possible D gene is TRBD1 (6 bases). Germline CDR1 reads SGHNT; CDR2 reads YYREEE (reference sequence). The CDR3 is 17 residues long. Trimming pared 2 bases from V and 7 bases from J, leaving 19 bases between. CDR3: CASSLGASTGPNSPLHF. Written as DNA, the CDR3 is TGTGCCAGCAGCTTAGGGGCTTCGACAGGTCCGAATTCACCCCTCCACTTT.

The chain carries TRBV7-8 and TRBJ1-1; weak D call: TRBD1 (5 bases). The CDR3 has 14 residues. Germline loops: CDR1 SGHVS, CDR2 FQNEAQ. V gave up 2 bases and J gave up 6 bases, with 13 bases separating them. The CDR3 DNA sequence: TGTGCCAGCAGCTTACAATTGGAGGGGTCTGAAGCTTTCTTT. It yields the protein CASSLQLEGSEAFF. Together with reference TRBV7-8 and TRBJ1-1, the CDR3 gives the full variable domain: GAGVSQSPRYKVAKRGQDVALRCDPISGHVSLFWYQQALGQGPEFLTYFQNEAQLDKSGLPSDRFFAERPEGSVSTLKIQRTQQEDSAVYLCASSLQLEGSEAFFGQGTRLTVV.

There are a few counts of this clone. This chain's CDR3 is CAIQDSSNTEAFF. The CDR3 DNA sequence: TGTGCCATCCAAGACTCCTCTAACACTGAAGCTTTCTTT. The rearrangement links TRBV10-3 to TRBJ1-1; D gene unclear. The V and J ends lost 8 bases and 2 bases respectively, with 12 bases between them. This CDR3 is 13 amino acids long. The germline gives CDR1 ENHRY, CDR2 SYGVKD.

The chain combines TRBV5-5 with TRBJ2-1, with 10 bases aligning to TRBD1. CDR3 length equals 16 residues. The ends lost 6 bases at V and 5 bases at J; junction bases unmatched: 11. From germline, CDR1 is SGHKS and CDR2 YYEKEE (reference sequence). CDR3 in DNA: TGTGCCAGCACCTTCTTCGGGACAGGGGTAAACAATGAGCAGTTCTTC. It translates to CASTFFGTGVNNEQFF.